Here is one T cell receptor (beta chain) with its context. Under the authors' procedure: Reference gene primer amplification gave nucleated cell count estimates. The repertoire was sequenced with immunoSEQ multiplex PCR; TCRdb's copy has only in-frame clones and lacks some. From that table come the V and J calls and clone size; the DNA was used to work out D and trimming. The table includes a few hundred thousand clones, 80% to 90% detected once. These data belong to a study of blood T cell repertoires in COVID-19. Study information: Sources were T cells, B-cell-depleted T cells, or PBMCs; the material itself was cDNA or gDNA.

The CDR3 consists of 12 residues. The V end lost 1 base, the J end lost 5 bases, and 5 bases lay between the germline ends. CDR1 and CDR2 from the germline V gene are LNHDA and SQIVND (reference sequence). What was sequenced was PBMCs or T cells enriched from blood (not recorded which). The chain has TRBV19 and TRBJ1-1; D unclear. This sequence was found in a man aged 18 to 29 with acute COVID-19. For the CDR3, the DNA is TGTGCCAGTAGTATAGCGCAGACTGAAGCTTTCTTT. Amino acid sequence: CASSIAQTEAFF.